The present TCR beta chain was sequenced within a study of shared clonotypes between healthy human individuals. Study details: Two women and a few men aged 18 to 49 served as donors.

Using immunoSEQ multiplex PCR, the repertoire was profiled, and TCRdb retains in-frame clones only, with some absent. The sample has hundreds of thousands of clones, 95% to 97% seen once; the top ten hold about 0.32%. CDR3 length: 13 amino acids. V was shortened by 2 bases and J by 5 bases, with 7 bases between the two germline ends. In germline, CDR1 is ENHRY, CDR2 SYGVKD. CD45RO+ cells plus CCR7-negative CD45RA+ TemRA cells formed CD8 memory. As for this clone: Its specificity is not known. The sample holds other DNA sequences that translate to the same CDR3.

Whole-study results and caveats: Even with large depth, rarefaction showed that sorted-subset sequencing was incomplete. Sharing of clonotypes among donors was expected to vary with sequencing depth.

The rearrangement joins TRBV10-3 to TRBJ2-1; possible D gene TRBD1, 6 bases. Sequencing was carried out using memory CD8+ T cells sorted from blood. Noted subset: CD45RO+ cells pooled with CCR7-negative TemRA cells. This receptor was identified in a man younger than 45 in good health. CDR3 nucleotides: TGTGCCATCAGTGAGAACAGGGACAATGAGCAGTTCTTC. It codes for CAISENRDNEQFF.